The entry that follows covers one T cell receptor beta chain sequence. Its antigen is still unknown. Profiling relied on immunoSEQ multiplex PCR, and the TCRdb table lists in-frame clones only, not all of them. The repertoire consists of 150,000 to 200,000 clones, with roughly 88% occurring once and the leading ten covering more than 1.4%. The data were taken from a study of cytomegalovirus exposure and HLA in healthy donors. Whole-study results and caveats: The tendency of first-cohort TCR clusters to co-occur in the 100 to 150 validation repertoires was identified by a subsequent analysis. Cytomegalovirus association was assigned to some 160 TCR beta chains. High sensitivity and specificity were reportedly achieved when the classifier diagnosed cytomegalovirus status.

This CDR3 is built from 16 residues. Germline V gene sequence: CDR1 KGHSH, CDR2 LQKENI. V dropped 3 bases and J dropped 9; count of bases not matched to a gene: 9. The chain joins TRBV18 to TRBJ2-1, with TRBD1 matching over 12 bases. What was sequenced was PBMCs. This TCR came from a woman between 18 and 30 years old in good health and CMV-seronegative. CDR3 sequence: CASSPNTGQGAREQFF. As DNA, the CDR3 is TGTGCCAGCTCACCCAATACGGGACAGGGGGCGCGTGAGCAGTTCTTC.